These 3 T cell receptor beta chains were sequenced from one sample in a study of cytomegalovirus exposure and HLA in healthy donors. The table came from immunoSEQ multiplex PCR; TCRdb's copy has only in-frame clones and leaves some out. The sample has around 50,000 clones, 85% to 95% seen once. Input material: PBMCs. These receptors originate from a woman between 18 and 29 years old in good health and CMV-seronegative.

The CDR3 DNA sequence: TGTGCCAGCACCGGTAGCGTGGCTGAAGCTTTCTTT. Translating it yields CASTGSVAEAFF. This chain uses TRBV2 with TRBJ1-1; D is unclear. From germline, CDR1 is SNHLY and CDR2 FYNNEI. V shed 7 bases and J shed 6 bases, with 12 bases lying between them. This CDR3 is built from 12 residues.

This chain links TRBV9 with TRBJ1-6; D is unclear. The CDR3 consists of 12 residues. V was shortened by 0 bases and J by 11 bases, with 6 bases between the two germline ends. The V gene's germline CDR1 is SGDLS and CDR2 YYNGEE. For the CDR3, the DNA is TGTGCCAGCAGCGTAGACGGGGCACCCCTCCACTTT. Protein sequence: CASSVDGAPLHF.

The V and J genes are TRBV5-4 and TRBJ1-2; D is possibly TRBD1 (6 bases). The germline V and J ends were trimmed by 4 bases and 2 bases, with 18 bases remaining between them. The germline CDR1 and CDR2 sequences are SGHNT and YYREEE (reference sequence). This CDR3 has 16 residues. CDR3: CASSLGRGGLNYGYTF. The DNA for the CDR3 is TGTGCCAGCAGCCTCGGTAGGGGGGGGCTCAACTATGGCTACACCTTC. Full variable domain (missing parts from reference TRBV5-4 and TRBJ1-2): ETGVTQSPTHLIKTRGQQVTLRCSSQSGHNTVSWYQQALGQGPQFIFQYYREEENGRGNFPPRFSGLQFPNYSSELNVNALELDDSALYLCASSLGRGGLNYGYTFGSGTRLTVV.